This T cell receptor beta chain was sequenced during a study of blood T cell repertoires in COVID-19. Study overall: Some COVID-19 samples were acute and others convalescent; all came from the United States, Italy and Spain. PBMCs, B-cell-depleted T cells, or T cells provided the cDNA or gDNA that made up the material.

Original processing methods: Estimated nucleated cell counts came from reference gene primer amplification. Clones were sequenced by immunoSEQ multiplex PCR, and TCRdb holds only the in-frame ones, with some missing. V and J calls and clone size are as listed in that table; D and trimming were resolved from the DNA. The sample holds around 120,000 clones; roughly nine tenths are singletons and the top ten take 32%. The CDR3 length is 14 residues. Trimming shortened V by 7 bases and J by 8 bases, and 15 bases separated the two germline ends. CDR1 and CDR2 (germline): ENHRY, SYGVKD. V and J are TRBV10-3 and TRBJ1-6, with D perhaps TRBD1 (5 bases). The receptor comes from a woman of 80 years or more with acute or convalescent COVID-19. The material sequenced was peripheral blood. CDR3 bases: TGTGCCATCAATCCAGGGTGGGGATATTCACCCCTCCACTTT. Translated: CAINPGWGYSPLHF.